The 20 T cell receptor beta chains listed next were all sequenced from one sample in a study of cytomegalovirus exposure and HLA in healthy donors. Amplification used 60 Vbeta primers and 13 Jbeta primers. Sequenced by immunoSEQ multiplex PCR; TCRdb stores in-frame clones only, minus some. Found here are about 110,000 clones; the top ten clones hold 3.7%. Specimen: PBMCs. All receptors derive from a man aged 30 to 39 in good health and CMV-seronegative.

The chain joins TRBV10-1 to TRBJ2-5; 10 nucleotides match TRBD2. The CDR3 extends over 17 amino acids. Germline V lookup: CDR1 WNHNN, CDR2 SYGVQD (reference sequence). V shed 6 bases, J shed 1 base, and the junction held 11 bases outside the gene matches. Written as DNA, the CDR3 is TGCGCCAGCAGGGAGGGCGGGGCTAGCGGGGGCCAAGAGACCCAGTACTTC. Residues: CASREGGASGGQETQYF.

The V call is TRBV5-1, the J call TRBJ2-5; a weak D match, TRBD1 (5 bases). CDR1 SGHRS and CDR2 YFSETQ come from the germline V gene. The CDR3 covers 15 residues. Between the trimmed V and J ends, which lost 5 bases and 9 bases, there was a span of 23 bases. CDR3 loop: CASRQAPAQGGSQYF. CDR3 DNA: TGCGCCAGCAGGCAGGCCCCCGCCCAGGGTGGGTCCCAGTACTTC.

This chain uses TRBV5-6 with TRBJ2-1; 7 positions match TRBD2. The CDR3 runs 15 residues. Germline V lookup: CDR1 SGHDT, CDR2 YYEEEE. V was clipped by 3 bases and J by 4 bases; unmatched bases: 7. CDR3 coding DNA: TGTGCCAGCAGCTCTCGGGGGGATAGTTACAATGAGCAGTTCTTC. Protein sequence: CASSSRGDSYNEQFF.

As concerns this clone: The sample contains more than one DNA sequence encoding this CDR3. The chain carries TRBV7-2 and TRBJ1-1; 8 nucleotides agree with TRBD1. The J segment lost 5 bases and the V segment lost 3 bases, leaving 5 bases of the junction unmatched. CDR1 is SGHTA, CDR2 FQGNSA, per germline. CDR3 size: 14 residues. The DNA for the CDR3 is TGTGCCAGCAGCTTGGAACAGGGGGGGACTGAAGCTTTCTTT. Amino acids: CASSLEQGGTEAFF.

The rearrangement joins TRBV6-1 to TRBJ2-7; TRBD1 agrees at 9 bases. CDR3 length equals 13 residues. Trimming cost V 3 bases and J 6 bases; bases outside gene matches: 3. Germline assignment: CDR1 MNHNS and CDR2 SASEGT. The CDR3 region is CASSEGTGREQYF. CDR3 DNA sequence: TGTGCCAGCAGTGAGGGGACAGGGCGCGAGCAGTACTTC.

This chain uses TRBV6-5 with TRBJ2-2; 10 bases agree with TRBD1. Looked up from germline, CDR1 is MNHEY and CDR2 is SVGAGI. The CDR3 has 14 amino acids. The V gene end was trimmed by 8 bases and the J gene end by 5 bases; junction bases not matched to a gene: 5. CDR3 DNA: TGTGCCAGCTTCGGGACAGGGGTTACCGGGGAGCTGTTTTTT. Its protein is CASFGTGVTGELFF.

The chain combines TRBV5-3 with TRBJ1-2; unclear D gene. TRBV5-3 belongs to the ORF category, with a function that is uncertain. V was cut by 2 bases and J by 8 bases, with 13 bases left in between. CDR3 size: 13 residues. This chain's CDR3 is CARSFRRSRGYTF. CDR3 nucleotide sequence: TGTGCCAGAAGCTTCCGTAGATCGAGAGGCTACACCTTC.

The V and J genes are TRBV5-1 and TRBJ2-3, with 11 bases fitting TRBD2. Per the germline V gene, CDR1 is SGHRS and CDR2 is YFSETQ. The CDR3 is 15 residues long. Germline trimming cut 1 base from V and 7 bases from J; bases unmatched to any gene: 5. CDR3 sequence (DNA): TGCGCCAGCAGCTTGAGTAGCGGGGGGGTCTATACGCAGTATTTT. Translation: CASSLSSGGVYTQYF.

The chain is built from TRBV6-1 and TRBJ1-6; TRBD1 might be the D (6 bases). This CDR3 comprises 15 residues. Germline CDR1 is MNHNS and CDR2 is SASEGT. The ends were cut back, 8 bases at V and 9 bases at J, with 20 bases in the middle. The CDR3 region has the DNA TGTGCCAGCCTAAGGCTTAGGACAGCTCGTTCACCCCTCCACTTT. The encoded protein is CASLRLRTARSPLHF.

V usage is TRBV7-2 and J usage is TRBJ2-4, with D tentatively TRBD2 (7 bases). Germline lookup yields CDR1 SGHTA and CDR2 FQGNSA. Trimming removed 5 bases from V and 12 bases from J, with 20 bases in between. This CDR3 has 14 residues. The CDR3 sequence: CASSVGGGQIAQYF. CDR3 DNA: TGTGCCAGCAGCGTAGGGGGGGGGCAAATAGCTCAGTACTTC.

The V and J genes are TRBV30 and TRBJ2-7, with 9 bases aligning to TRBD1. J was trimmed by 0 bases and V by 2 bases; bases with no gene match: 8. The germline V gene encodes CDR1 GTSNPN and CDR2 SVGIG (reference sequence). The CDR3 totals 16 residues. The CDR3 protein is CAWSLYRGRSSYEQYF. The CDR3 DNA follows: TGTGCCTGGAGTTTATACAGGGGGCGATCCTCCTACGAGCAGTACTTC.

The chain recombines TRBV7-6 with TRBJ2-3; D might be TRBD2 (6 bases). Germline V gene sequence: CDR1 SGHVS, CDR2 FNYEAQ. This CDR3 spans 17 amino acids. V lost 0 bases and J lost 2, with 15 bases in between. The CDR3 DNA is TGTGCCAGCAGCTTAGCGCGAGGCGGGATCGACACAGATACGCAGTATTTT. It specifies CASSLARGGIDTDTQYF.

J is TRBJ2-1 and V is TRBV20-1; no clear D. The germline V gene has CDR1 DFQATT and CDR2 SNEGSKA (reference sequence). Trimming removed 0 bases from V and 7 bases from J, with 4 bases in between. This CDR3 has 11 residues. The chain's CDR3 is CSARDTNEQFF. The DNA of the CDR3 is TGCAGTGCTAGAGATACAAATGAGCAGTTCTTC.

The gene calls are TRBV7-9 and TRBJ2-3, with a tentative D call TRBD1 (6 bases). Germline CDR1 reads SEHNR; CDR2 reads FQNEAQ (reference sequence). There are 12 residues in the CDR3. Between the trimmed V and J ends, which lost 3 bases and 13 bases, there was a span of 14 bases. CDR3 in DNA: TGTGCCAGCAGCTTGGAAACAGGGTTCAAGTATTTT. This sequence encodes CASSLETGFKYF.

The chain joins TRBV5-1 to TRBJ2-3; unclear D gene. V dropped 4 bases and J dropped 2 bases, with 8 bases sitting between them. This CDR3 region has 13 residues. CDR1 SGHRS and CDR2 YFSETQ come from the germline V gene. This CDR3 is CASSQIPTDTQYF. The DNA of the CDR3 is TGCGCCAGCAGCCAGATTCCCACAGATACGCAGTATTTT.

This chain connects TRBV2 to TRBJ2-3, with D possibly being TRBD1 (6 bases). The length of the CDR3 is 14 residues. The V end was cut by 5 bases, the J end by 4 bases, with 13 bases between. The germline CDR1 and CDR2 sequences are SNHLY and FYNNEI. The DNA of the CDR3 is TGTGCCAGCAGTCCTGCCCGACAGGCAGATACGCAGTATTTT. Its translation: CASSPARQADTQYF.

This chain joins TRBV4-1 and TRBJ2-1; 9 bases are shared with TRBD1. Germline V gene data show CDR1 as MGHRA and CDR2 as YSYEKL. This CDR3 is built from 15 residues. The trim removed 4 bases at V and 2 bases at J, leaving 3 bases unmatched. In DNA form, the CDR3 reads TGCGCCAGCAGCCTGGGACAGGGCCCCTACAATGAGCAGTTCTTC. Translating it yields CASSLGQGPYNEQFF.

The CDR3, as DNA: TGTGCCAGCAGCTTGGCCGGGGGAGCCTATAATTCACCCCTCCACTTT. Protein sequence: CASSLAGGAYNSPLHF. The chain has TRBV5-4 and TRBJ1-6, with D perhaps TRBD1 (5 bases). This CDR3 region has 16 residues. Germline assignment: CDR1 SGHNT and CDR2 YYREEE (reference sequence). The V gene lost 0 bases and the J gene lost 2 bases, with 9 bases spanning the gap.

The chain couples TRBV5-6 to TRBJ1-5; 8 bases align to TRBD1. The J call may be mistaken, given a closer DNA end match to TRBJ2-3. The germline gives CDR1 SGHDT, CDR2 YYEEEE. CDR3 length: 15 residues. The CDR3 region has the DNA TGTGCCAGCAGCCTCGGACAGGGCGTCAATCAGCCCCAGTATTTT. Protein sequence: CASSLGQGVNQPQYF.

The chain recombines TRBV5-1 with TRBJ2-5, with 7 bases aligning to TRBD1. CDR3 length: 16 residues. V lost 0 bases to trimming and J lost 1 base; unmatched junction nucleotides: 6. Germline CDR1 is SGHRS and CDR2 is YFSETQ. In DNA form, the CDR3 reads TGCGCCAGCAGCTTGGGGGACAGATTCAGCCAAGAGACCCAGTACTTC. It translates to CASSLGDRFSQETQYF.